Each of the 22 T cell receptor beta chains below was sequenced from the same sample in a study of blood T cell repertoires in COVID-19. TCRdb's copy holds only in-frame clones and misses some; the assay was immunoSEQ multiplex PCR. The sample records more than 350,000 clones, around nine tenths being singletons. Sequenced input: PBMCs or T cells enriched from blood (not recorded which). These receptors originate from a woman aged 45-60 years who had recovered from COVID-19.

The rearrangement uses TRBV6-5 and TRBJ2-1; D might be TRBD2 (6 bases). Per germline, CDR1 MNHEY and CDR2 SVGAGI. The CDR3 length is 13 residues. Trimming took off 6 bases at V and 12 bases at J, with 18 bases between the two ends. The DNA for the CDR3 is TGTGCCAGCAGCCCCGAATTTGGGCGGGGGCAGTTCTTC. Translated: CASSPEFGRGQFF.

The chain employs TRBV13 and TRBJ1-4; D is uncertain. The V and J ends lost 3 bases and 0 bases respectively, with 8 bases between them. The germline CDR1 and CDR2 sequences are PRHDT and FYEKMQ (reference sequence). The CDR3 consists of 15 residues. DNA for the CDR3: TGTGCCAGCAGCTTCTTCAGTGCAACTAATGAAAAACTGTTTTTT. Residues: CASSFFSATNEKLFF. Looking up the rest from reference TRBV13 and TRBJ1-4 gives the full variable domain: AAGVIQSPRHLIKEKRETATLKCYPIPRHDTVYWYQQGPGQDPQFLISFYEKMQSDKGSIPDRFSAQQFSDYHSELNMSSLELGDSALYFCASSFFSATNEKLFFGSGTQLSVL.

This clone has just a few counts. This chain joins TRBV9 and TRBJ1-5; unclear D gene. The CDR3 totals 14 residues. Trimming pared 0 bases from V and 3 bases from J, leaving 7 bases between. The germline V gene has CDR1 SGDLS and CDR2 YYNGEE. The CDR3 protein is CASSVGELNQPQHF. CDR3 bases: TGTGCCAGCAGCGTAGGGGAGCTCAATCAGCCCCAGCATTTT.

The chain joins TRBV7-9 to TRBJ2-7; 8 nucleotides align to TRBD2. Germline assignment: CDR1 SEHNR and CDR2 FQNEAQ (reference sequence). This CDR3 comprises 15 residues. The V and J ends lost 5 bases and 5 bases, in that order; junction bases with no gene match: 11. The CDR3 spells CASSDGPSGSNEQYF. The CDR3 nucleotides read TGTGCCAGCAGCGACGGTCCTAGCGGGTCCAACGAGCAGTACTTC.

J is TRBJ2-5 and V is TRBV5-1, with D perhaps matching TRBD2 (6 bases). Germline CDR1 reads SGHRS; CDR2 reads YFSETQ. CDR3 length equals 15 residues. V was cut by 0 bases and J by 5 bases, with 14 bases left in between. DNA of the CDR3: TGCGCCAGCAGCTTGGGGGCTAGAGGAGGGGAGACCCAGTACTTC. It translates to CASSLGARGGETQYF. The whole variable domain, filled in from reference TRBV5-1 and TRBJ2-5, reads KAGVTQTPRYLIKTRGQQVTLSCSPISGHRSVSWYQQTPGQGLQFLFEYFSETQRNKGNFPGRFSGRQFSNSRSEMNVSTLELGDSALYLCASSLGARGGETQYFGPGTRLLVL.

CDR3 protein: CASSSRGLDNEQFF. CDR3 in DNA: TGTGCCAGCAGTTCCAGGGGGTTGGACAATGAGCAGTTCTTC. The chain is built from TRBV27 and TRBJ2-1, with 7 bases that match TRBD1. V lost 4 bases, J lost 5 bases, and 5 bases stayed unmatched. Per germline, CDR1 MNHEY and CDR2 SMNVEV (reference sequence). The CDR3 is made up of 14 amino acids.

The genes are TRBV27 and TRBJ1-1, with D maybe TRBD1 (6 bases). CDR1 and CDR2 from the germline V gene are MNHEY and SMNVEV (reference sequence). V was cut by 3 bases and J by 6 bases, with 14 bases left in between. The CDR3 length is 14 residues. The CDR3 sequence is CASSFMGARSEAFF. Written as DNA, the CDR3 is TGTGCCAGCAGTTTTATGGGGGCGCGGTCTGAAGCTTTCTTT.

The chain couples TRBV5-4 to TRBJ2-3; D possibly corresponds to TRBD2 (6 bases). The CDR3 extends over 14 amino acids. With 4 bases removed from V and 5 bases from J, the gap between germline ends came to 14 bases. Germline assignment: CDR1 SGHNT and CDR2 YYREEE (reference sequence). CDR3 in amino acids: CASSPSGFGDTQYF. In DNA form, the CDR3 reads TGTGCCAGCAGCCCGAGCGGGTTTGGAGATACGCAGTATTTT.

Only one count was recorded for this clone. This rearrangement joins TRBV13 to TRBJ1-1, with D tentatively TRBD1 (6 bases). Germline CDR1 and CDR2: PRHDT and FYEKMQ (reference sequence). The CDR3 loop spans 15 amino acids. Trimming took off 5 bases at V and 0 bases at J, with 13 bases between the two ends. CDR3 bases: TGTGCCAGCAGCACGCTGGGACACTTGAACACTGAAGCTTTCTTT. It specifies CASSTLGHLNTEAFF.

This chain's CDR3 is CASSWGGAGNEKLFF. In DNA, the CDR3 is TGTGCCAGCAGTTGGGGGGGCGCGGGTAATGAAAAACTGTTTTTT. The V and J genes are TRBV6-2 or TRBV6-3 and TRBJ1-4; maybe TRBD1 (6 bases). Germline V lookup: CDR1 MNHEY, CDR2 SVGEGT. This CDR3 is built from 15 residues. The V gene lost 4 bases and the J gene lost 4 bases, with 13 bases spanning the gap.

This rearrangement joins TRBV27 to TRBJ1-1; D is possibly TRBD1 (5 bases). The V gene's germline CDR1 is MNHEY and CDR2 SMNVEV (reference sequence). The V end was cut by 0 bases, the J end by 6 bases, with 20 bases between. This CDR3 has 17 residues. DNA of the CDR3: TGTGCCAGCAGTTTATCGGTGTCATCGGGGGGTCGGCCTGAAGCTTTCTTT. Translating it yields CASSLSVSSGGRPEAFF.

This chain links TRBV3-1 (or the pseudogene TRBV3-2) with TRBJ1-1; D unresolved. Trimming removed 3 bases at V and 5 bases at J, with 13 bases between. CDR1 and CDR2 (germline): LGHDT, YNNKEL (reference sequence). There are 14 residues in the CDR3. As DNA, the CDR3 is TGTGCCAGCAGCCATCCCGGTCGGGAGACTGAAGCTTTCTTT. Its translation: CASSHPGRETEAFF.

This rearrangement joins TRBV2 to TRBJ1-2, with a tentative D call TRBD1 (6 bases). This CDR3 comprises 13 residues. V was pared by 1 base and J by 14 bases, with 17 bases between. CDR1 is SNHLY, CDR2 FYNNEI, per germline. CDR3 residues: CASSEDVGTGFTF. The CDR3, as DNA: TGTGCCAGCAGTGAAGATGTGGGTACAGGGTTTACCTTC.

This rearrangement joins TRBV6-2 or TRBV6-3 to TRBJ1-5, with D possibly being TRBD1 (6 bases). Germline-derived CDR1 and CDR2 are MNHEY and SVGEGT. Trimming removed 2 bases from V and 0 bases from J, with 8 bases in between. The CDR3 is 15 amino acids. CDR3 DNA: TGTGCCAGCAGTTACGCAGGGGATAGCAATCAGCCCCAGCATTTT. Translation: CASSYAGDSNQPQHF.

V is TRBV28 and J is TRBJ1-3; weak D call: TRBD1 (5 bases). The germline V and J ends were trimmed by 4 bases and 0 bases, with 13 bases remaining between them. CDR1 and CDR2 (germline): MDHEN, SYDVKM. The CDR3 is 16 residues long. The CDR3 nucleotides read TGTGCCAGCAGTTCCCCGGGGGGAAGCTCTGGAAACACCATATATTTT. Amino acids: CASSSPGGSSGNTIYF. Together with reference TRBV28 and TRBJ1-3, the CDR3 gives the full variable domain: DVKVTQSSRYLVKRTGEKVFLECVQDMDHENMFWYRQDPGLGLRLIYFSYDVKMKEKGDIPEGYSVSREKKERFSLILESASTNQTSMYLCASSSPGGSSGNTIYFGEGSWLTVV.

The chain uses TRBV7-9 and TRBJ1-1, with D possibly being TRBD1 (6 bases). The CDR3 has 15 amino acids. Germline V gene lookup returns CDR1 SEHNR and CDR2 FQNEAQ (reference sequence). Trimming cost V 4 bases and J 5 bases, with 17 bases left between them. Here the CDR3 reads CASSSETGLLTEAFF. The CDR3 DNA reads as TGTGCCAGCAGCTCGGAAACAGGGCTGTTGACTGAAGCTTTCTTT.

The chain is built from TRBV5-1 and TRBJ1-3; D is ambiguous. CDR3 length: 15 residues. Germline-derived CDR1 and CDR2 are SGHRS and YFSETQ. Trimming shortened V by 0 bases and J by 0 bases, and 7 bases separated the two germline ends. In DNA, the CDR3 is TGCGCCAGCAGCTTGGACGGAGACTCTGGAAACACCATATATTTT. This encodes CASSLDGDSGNTIYF.

The CDR3 bases are TGCGCCAGCAGCTCCCCCGCGCAGGGGGCCGGGGAGCTGTTTTTT. Protein product: CASSSPAQGAGELFF. The V call is TRBV5-1, the J call TRBJ2-2; 7 bases map to TRBD1. CDR1 and CDR2 from the germline V gene are SGHRS and YFSETQ. The CDR3 sequence is 15 residues long. V lost 3 bases, J lost 6 bases, and 8 bases stayed unmatched.

The chain has TRBV4-1 and TRBJ1-5, with a possible D match to TRBD1 (6 bases). The CDR3 sequence is 15 residues long. The V gene lost 4 bases and the J gene lost 0 bases, with 10 bases spanning the gap. The germline V gene has CDR1 MGHRA and CDR2 YSYEKL. CDR3: CASSRTGTSNQPQHF. CDR3 nucleotide sequence: TGCGCCAGCAGCCGTACAGGGACTAGCAATCAGCCCCAGCATTTT.

The chain has TRBV2 and TRBJ2-1; D is unclear. Trimming removed 4 bases from V and 6 bases from J, with 4 bases in between. The CDR3 sequence is 11 residues long. CDR1 SNHLY and CDR2 FYNNEI come from the germline V gene. The CDR3 region has the DNA TGTGCCAGCAGTGTGCGCAATGAGCAGTTCTTC. It translates to CASSVRNEQFF.

The chain couples TRBV6-1 to TRBJ2-5; the D gene is possibly TRBD2 (6 bases). V shed 1 base and J shed 5 bases, with 8 bases lying between them. The CDR3 extends over 13 amino acids. In germline, CDR1 is MNHNS, CDR2 SASEGT. The CDR3 loop is CASSEDSGETQYF. DNA for the CDR3: TGTGCCAGCAGTGAAGACAGCGGGGAGACCCAGTACTTC.

This clone has just one count. This clone may be a read error of a much larger clone one base away. The same CDR3 can be traced to other DNA sequences in this sample. V is TRBV20-1 and J is TRBJ1-1, with D unresolved. Germline values: CDR1 DFQATT, CDR2 SNEGSKA (reference sequence). There are 11 residues in the CDR3. Trimming cost V 1 base and J 3 bases, with 3 bases left between them. The CDR3 DNA follows: TGCAGTGCTAGAGGAGACACTGAAGCTTTCTTT. Translated, it gives CSARGDTEAFF.